This T cell receptor (beta chain) was obtained from a study of T cell changes during pregnancy in multiple sclerosis. This CDR3 comprises 15 residues. The trim removed 8 bases at V and 1 base at J, leaving 10 bases unmatched. The V gene's germline CDR1 is MNHNS and CDR2 SASEGT. This table comes from immunoSEQ multiplex PCR, and its TCRdb copy is limited to in-frame clones, with some not included. The table has about 24,000 clones, roughly nine tenths seen once. The chain combines TRBV6-1 with TRBJ2-7, with 8 bases identical to TRBD2. The material was CD8+ T cells from peripheral blood mononuclear cells, obtained in the third trimester of pregnancy. The receptor was derived from a female donor in good health, enrolled as a control in a pregnancy study. The CDR3 here is CASGPASGRSYEQYF. The CDR3, as DNA: TGTGCCAGCGGCCCCGCCAGCGGGAGATCCTACGAGCAGTACTTC.